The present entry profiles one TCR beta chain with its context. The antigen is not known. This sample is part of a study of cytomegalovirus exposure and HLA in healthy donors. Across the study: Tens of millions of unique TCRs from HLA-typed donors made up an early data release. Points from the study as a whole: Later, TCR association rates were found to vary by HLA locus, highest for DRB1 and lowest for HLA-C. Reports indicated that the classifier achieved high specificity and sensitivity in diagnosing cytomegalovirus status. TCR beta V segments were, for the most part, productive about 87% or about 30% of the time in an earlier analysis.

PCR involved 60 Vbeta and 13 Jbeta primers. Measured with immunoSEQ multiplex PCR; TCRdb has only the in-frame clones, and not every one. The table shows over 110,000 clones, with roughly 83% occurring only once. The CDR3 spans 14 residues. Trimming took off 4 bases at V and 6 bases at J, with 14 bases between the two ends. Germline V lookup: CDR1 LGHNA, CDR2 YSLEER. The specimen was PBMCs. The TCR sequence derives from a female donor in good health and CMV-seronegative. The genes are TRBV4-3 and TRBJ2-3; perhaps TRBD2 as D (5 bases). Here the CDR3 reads CASSRRISSDTQYF. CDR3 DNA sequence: TGCGCCAGCAGCCGGAGGATCTCGTCGGATACGCAGTATTTT.